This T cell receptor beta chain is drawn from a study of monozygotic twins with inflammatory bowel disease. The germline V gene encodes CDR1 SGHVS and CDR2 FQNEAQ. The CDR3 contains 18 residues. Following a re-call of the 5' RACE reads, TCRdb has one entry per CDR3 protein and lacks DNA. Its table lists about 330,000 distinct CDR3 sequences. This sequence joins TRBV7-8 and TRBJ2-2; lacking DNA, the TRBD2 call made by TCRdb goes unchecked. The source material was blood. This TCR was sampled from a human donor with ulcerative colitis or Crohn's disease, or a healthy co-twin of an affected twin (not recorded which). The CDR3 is CASRKGLAGAPDTGELFF.